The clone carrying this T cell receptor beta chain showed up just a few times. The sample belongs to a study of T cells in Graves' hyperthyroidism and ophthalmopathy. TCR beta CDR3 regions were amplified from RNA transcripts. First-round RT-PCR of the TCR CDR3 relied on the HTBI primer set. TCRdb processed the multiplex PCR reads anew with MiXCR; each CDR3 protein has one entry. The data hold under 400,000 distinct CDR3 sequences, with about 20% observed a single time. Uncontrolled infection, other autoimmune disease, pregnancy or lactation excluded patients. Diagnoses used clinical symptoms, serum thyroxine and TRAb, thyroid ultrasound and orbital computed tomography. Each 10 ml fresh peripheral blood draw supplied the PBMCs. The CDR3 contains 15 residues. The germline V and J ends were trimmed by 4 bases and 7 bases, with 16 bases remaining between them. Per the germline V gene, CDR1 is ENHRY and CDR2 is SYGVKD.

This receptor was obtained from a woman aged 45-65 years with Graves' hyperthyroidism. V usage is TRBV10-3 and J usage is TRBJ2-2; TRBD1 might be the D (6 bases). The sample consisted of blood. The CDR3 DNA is TGTGCCATCAGTGGTCAGGGGTTTGATGGCGGGGAGCTGTTTTTT. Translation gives CAISGQGFDGGELFF.